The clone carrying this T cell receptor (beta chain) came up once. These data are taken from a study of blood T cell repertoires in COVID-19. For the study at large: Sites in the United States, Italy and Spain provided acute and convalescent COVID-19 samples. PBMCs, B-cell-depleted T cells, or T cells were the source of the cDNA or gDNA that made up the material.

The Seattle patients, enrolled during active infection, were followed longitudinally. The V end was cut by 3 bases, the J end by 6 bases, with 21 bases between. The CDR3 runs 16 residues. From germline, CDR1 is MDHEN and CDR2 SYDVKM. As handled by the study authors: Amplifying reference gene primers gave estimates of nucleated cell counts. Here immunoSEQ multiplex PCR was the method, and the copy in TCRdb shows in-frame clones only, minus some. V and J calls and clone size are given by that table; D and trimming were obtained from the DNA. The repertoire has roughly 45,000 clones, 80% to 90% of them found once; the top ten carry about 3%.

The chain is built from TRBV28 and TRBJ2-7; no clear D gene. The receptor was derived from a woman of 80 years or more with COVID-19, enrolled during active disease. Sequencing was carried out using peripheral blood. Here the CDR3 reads CASSLTRRGAHLEQYF. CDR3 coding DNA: TGTGCCAGCAGTTTGACCCGGCGAGGAGCTCATCTCGAGCAGTACTTC.